This T cell receptor beta chain was retrieved from a study of OX40 agonist ivuxolimab in advanced cancers. The study, taken as a whole, reports: The study did not work out the antigen specificity of the expanded peripheral T cells.

Clones were read by immunoSEQ multiplex PCR, and TCRdb kept only the in-frame ones, dropping some. The sample has around 78,000 clones, approximately 90% seen once; the top ten hold under 1%. The V gene's germline CDR1 is MDHEN and CDR2 SYDVKM. Trimming removed 4 bases at V and 5 bases at J, with 15 bases between. This CDR3 has 15 residues. Points on this clone: What it binds is not known.

This rearrangement joins TRBV28 to TRBJ1-5; tentative D call: TRBD1 (5 bases). Sequencing was performed on CD4+ or CD8+ T cells sorted from blood, taken in a trial of the OX40 agonist ivuxolimab. The TCR comes from an adult with an advanced solid tumor such as melanoma, head and neck, liver or kidney cancer. The CDR3 DNA reads TGTGCCAGCAGTTGGGACGTTATCGCCCATCAGCCCCAGCATTTT. Translated: CASSWDVIAHQPQHF.